These 28 T cell receptor beta chains were sequenced from one sample in a study of control samples from healthy donors and cancer patients. Sequencing used immunoSEQ multiplex PCR; TCRdb keeps in-frame clones, though not all of them. Of more than 95,000 clones listed, more than 80% are singletons. The material sequenced was PBMCs. These receptors all come from a woman in her 50s with colorectal cancer.

The chain links TRBV5-1 to TRBJ2-7, with 8 bases that match TRBD1. Germline V gives CDR1 SGHRS, CDR2 YFSETQ. This CDR3 is built from 17 residues. V lost 3 bases to trimming and J lost 4 bases; unmatched junction nucleotides: 15. In DNA, the CDR3 is TGCGCCAGCAGCTCCGGAACCTCGGCAGGGGGCTTATACGAGCAGTACTTC. It specifies CASSSGTSAGGLYEQYF.

This sequence joins TRBV2 and TRBJ2-6; no clear D. There are 16 residues in the CDR3. The germline V and J ends were trimmed by 3 bases and 0 bases, with 9 bases remaining between them. Germline V gene sequence: CDR1 SNHLY, CDR2 FYNNEI. In nucleotides, the CDR3 is TGTGCCAGCAGTGAGGCCCGGATCTCTGGGGCCAACGTCCTGACTTTC. This encodes CASSEARISGANVLTF. Full variable domain (rest looked up from reference TRBV2 and TRBJ2-6): EPEVTQTPSHQVTQMGQEVILRCVPISNHLYFYWYRQILGQKVEFLVSFYNNEISEKSEIFDDQFSVERPDGSNFTLKIRSTKLEDSAMYFCASSEARISGANVLTFGAGSRLTVL.

CDR3 residues: CASSEGLAGAVEQFF. In nucleotides, the CDR3 is TGTGCCAGCAGTGAGGGACTAGCGGGAGCGGTTGAGCAGTTCTTC. The chain employs TRBV2 and TRBJ2-1; TRBD2 matches 14 bases. V lost 3 bases, J lost 9 bases, and 4 bases stayed unmatched. The CDR3 runs to 15 residues. Germline V gene data show CDR1 as SNHLY and CDR2 as FYNNEI.

The V and J genes are TRBV5-6 and TRBJ1-2; D unclear. CDR1 and CDR2 from the germline V gene are SGHDT and YYEEEE. CDR3 length: 13 residues. The V end lost 4 bases, the J end lost 5 bases, and 12 bases lay between the germline ends. The CDR3 here is CASSPPGRYGYTF. Written as DNA, the CDR3 is TGTGCCAGCAGCCCCCCGGGGAGGTATGGCTACACCTTC.

The chain combines TRBV3-1 (or the pseudogene TRBV3-2) with TRBJ2-1; 8 positions agree with TRBD2. Trimming at V came to 1 base and at J to 3 bases, leaving 8 bases not matched to a gene. CDR3 length: 17 residues. CDR1 and CDR2 (germline): LGHDT, YNNKEL (reference sequence). In DNA form, the CDR3 reads TGTGCCAGCAGCCAAGGAGGCGGGGGGTTGAACTACAATGAGCAGTTCTTC. Encoded protein: CASSQGGGGLNYNEQFF.

The CDR3 nucleotides are TGTGCCAGCGCCCCTAGGGGGGCCGCCTTCGGGGCCAACGTCCTGACTTTC. Its translation is CASAPRGAAFGANVLTF. V gene TRBV28 combines with J gene TRBJ2-6; the D gene could be TRBD1 or TRBD2 (6 bases each). Per germline, CDR1 MDHEN and CDR2 SYDVKM. This CDR3 has 17 residues. Trimming took 8 bases from V and 4 from J, leaving 21 bases between them.

The CDR3 loop is CASSSTPSGGAGLETQYF. CDR3 nucleotide sequence: TGCGCCAGCAGCTCCACGCCTAGCGGGGGGGCCGGGCTCGAGACCCAGTACTTC. The chain recombines TRBV5-1 with TRBJ2-5, with 12 bases identical to TRBD2. Looked up from germline, CDR1 is SGHRS and CDR2 is YFSETQ. J was trimmed by 5 bases and V by 3 bases; bases with no gene match: 14. The CDR3 consists of 18 residues.

This rearrangement joins TRBV5-1 to TRBJ1-2; D may be TRBD1 (5 bases). CDR1 is SGHRS and CDR2 is YFSETQ in the germline V gene. V gave up 0 bases and J gave up 5 bases, with 14 bases separating them. The CDR3 contains 15 residues. The CDR3 DNA is TGCGCCAGCAGCTTGGGGGACGGAGGTCCTTATGGCTACACCTTC. Residues: CASSLGDGGPYGYTF.

This chain connects TRBV20-1 to TRBJ2-1; D is possibly TRBD2 (5 bases). The CDR3 has 15 amino acids. Trimming stripped 3 bases from V and 5 bases from J, with 17 bases between. CDR1 is DFQATT, CDR2 SNEGSKA, per germline (reference sequence). CDR3 sequence: CSASKDYHRHNEQFF. CDR3 DNA sequence: TGCAGTGCTAGTAAAGACTACCACCGTCACAATGAGCAGTTCTTC.

V is TRBV27 and J is TRBJ2-7, with D possibly matching TRBD1 (6 bases). Trimming removed 1 base at V and 2 bases at J, with 21 bases between. CDR1 MNHEY and CDR2 SMNVEV come from the germline V gene (reference sequence). The CDR3 covers 18 residues. The CDR3 DNA is TGTGCCAGCAGTTTATTTCCCTCGATGCAGGGGTCGCCCTACGAGCAGTACTTC. Protein product: CASSLFPSMQGSPYEQYF.

J is TRBJ1-2 and V is TRBV12-3 or TRBV12-4; a possible D gene is TRBD1 (6 bases). The CDR3 spans 12 residues. The V end was cut by 5 bases, the J end by 3 bases, with 7 bases between. CDR3 coding DNA: TGTGCCAGCAGTGAGGGGGACTATGGCTACACCTTC. This translates into CASSEGDYGYTF.

This clone was seen a few times. J is TRBJ2-1 and V is TRBV10-3; 8 positions match TRBD1. CDR1 is ENHRY and CDR2 is SYGVKD in the germline V gene. With V trimmed by 6 bases and J by 8 bases, 0 bases remained unmatched. The length of the CDR3 is 11 residues. CDR3 sequence: CAIRGQDEQFF. The CDR3 coding sequence is TGTGCCATCAGGGGACAGGATGAGCAGTTCTTC.

This clone was counted between two and nine times. The CDR3 DNA is TGTGCCAGCAGCGCGCGATCACAGGGGCCGGATAATTCACCCCTCCACTTT. Translating it yields CASSARSQGPDNSPLHF. V is TRBV9 and J is TRBJ1-6; 7 bases map to TRBD1. The V gene end was trimmed by 3 bases and the J gene end by 5 bases; junction bases not matched to a gene: 11. The length of the CDR3 is 17 residues. CDR1 SGDLS and CDR2 YYNGEE come from the germline V gene.

The chain is built from TRBV30 and TRBJ1-2; TRBD1 might be the D (5 bases). Trimming left V 2 bases short and J 8 bases short, with 15 bases between. CDR1 is GTSNPN, CDR2 SVGIG, per germline (reference sequence). The CDR3 totals 13 residues. The CDR3 is CAWSTSGGRGYTF. The CDR3 DNA sequence: TGTGCCTGGAGTACGAGCGGGGGAAGAGGCTACACCTTC.

DNA of the CDR3: TGTGCCAGCAGCCACCGCGTCGGGGGTGAAAAACTGTTTTTT. This translates into CASSHRVGGEKLFF. This chain links TRBV7-2 with TRBJ1-4, with D possibly TRBD1 on 5 matching bases. CDR1 and CDR2 (germline): SGHTA, FQGNSA. This CDR3 comprises 14 residues. The ends were cut back, 5 bases at V and 7 bases at J, with 14 bases in the middle. The full variable domain, with the rest looked up from reference TRBV7-2 and TRBJ1-4, is GAGVSQSPSNKVTEKGKDVELRCDPISGHTALYWYRQSLGQGLEFLIYFQGNSAPDKSGLPSDRFSAERTGGSVSTLTIQRTQQEDSAVYLCASSHRVGGEKLFFGSGTQLSVL.

J is TRBJ2-7 and V is TRBV18; TRBD1 aligns across 7 bases. Trimming cost V 2 bases and J 3 bases; bases outside gene matches: 10. The length of the CDR3 is 16 residues. The germline gives CDR1 KGHSH, CDR2 LQKENI. CDR3 protein: CASSPVGTATNYEQYF. The CDR3, as DNA: TGTGCCAGCTCACCAGTTGGGACAGCCACAAACTACGAGCAGTACTTC.

The genes are TRBV7-2 and TRBJ2-1; TRBD2 is a possible D gene (6 bases). V lost 5 bases, J lost 8 bases, and 16 bases lay in between. This CDR3 spans 14 amino acids. Looked up from germline, CDR1 is SGHTA and CDR2 is FQGNSA. The CDR3 loop is CASSPLAFAHEQFF. The CDR3 DNA sequence: TGTGCCAGCAGCCCACTAGCTTTTGCGCATGAGCAGTTCTTC.

This sequence joins TRBV3-1 (or the pseudogene TRBV3-2) and TRBJ2-6, with D uncertain. CDR3 length: 16 residues. Germline lookup yields CDR1 LGHDT and CDR2 YNNKEL (reference sequence). V lost 1 base and J lost 1, with 8 bases in between. CDR3 nucleotides: TGTGCCAGCAGCCAAGGGGTGGTTTCTGGGGCCAACGTCCTGACTTTC. Translated: CASSQGVVSGANVLTF.

This clone was recorded a few times. The V and J genes are TRBV3-1 (or the pseudogene TRBV3-2) and TRBJ1-1; 8 bases agree with TRBD1. CDR3 size: 15 residues. CDR1 and CDR2 from the germline V gene are LGHDT and YNNKEL (reference sequence). V was clipped by 5 bases and J by 4 bases; unmatched bases: 9. CDR3 nucleotides: TGTGCCAGCAGCAAACCGACAGGGGCGGGCACTGAAGCTTTCTTT. Translated, it gives CASSKPTGAGTEAFF.

This clone is a singleton in its sample. V is TRBV30 and J is TRBJ2-2; D gene ambiguous. Trimming removed 1 base at V and 1 base at J, with 16 bases between. Per germline, CDR1 GTSNPN and CDR2 SVGIG (reference sequence). The CDR3 runs to 17 residues. CDR3 nucleotide sequence: TGTGCCTGGAGTGCGGCCCTGGCGCGTTGGAACACCGGGGAGCTGTTTTTT. Encoded protein: CAWSAALARWNTGELFF.

The genes are TRBV18 and TRBJ1-5; D is ambiguous. The CDR3 has 15 residues. Trimming removed 2 bases from V and 4 bases from J, with 12 bases in between. Germline loops: CDR1 KGHSH, CDR2 LQKENI. The CDR3 region is CASSPEAQPNQPQHF. Here the CDR3 DNA reads TGTGCCAGCTCACCAGAGGCACAGCCAAATCAGCCCCAGCATTTT.

The V and J genes are TRBV4-1 and TRBJ2-7; maybe TRBD1 (5 bases). Germline lookup yields CDR1 MGHRA and CDR2 YSYEKL. The CDR3 sequence is 19 residues long. The V and J ends lost 4 bases and 3 bases respectively, with 28 bases between them. In DNA form, the CDR3 reads TGCGCCAGCAGCCGCCGAGACGGCTTCCGGACGACAGAACACTACGAGCAGTACTTC. The encoded protein is CASSRRDGFRTTEHYEQYF.

The V gene is TRBV6-5, the J gene TRBJ2-7, with no clear D. V gave up 6 bases and J gave up 0 bases, with 12 bases separating them. Germline V CDR1 and CDR2: MNHEY, SVGAGI. The CDR3 runs to 14 residues. The CDR3 DNA is TGTGCCAGCAGGCCCGTCGGCTACTCCTACGAGCAGTACTTC. This sequence encodes CASRPVGYSYEQYF.

The V gene is TRBV9, the J gene TRBJ1-2, with D possibly matching TRBD1 (5 bases). CDR1 and CDR2 from the germline V gene are SGDLS and YYNGEE. CDR3 length: 13 amino acids. V was trimmed by 5 bases and J by 4 bases, leaving 12 bases between them. The CDR3 loop reads CASSRDRLYGYTF. The CDR3 bases are TGTGCCAGCAGTCGTGACAGACTCTATGGCTACACCTTC.

The genes are TRBV30 and TRBJ1-6, with TRBD1 as a possible D gene (5 bases). From germline, CDR1 is GTSNPN and CDR2 SVGIG (reference sequence). There are 14 residues in the CDR3. Between the trimmed V and J ends, which lost 5 bases and 8 bases, there was a span of 16 bases. CDR3 sequence: CAWGDSPGDSPLHF. The CDR3 nucleotides are TGTGCCTGGGGGGACTCCCCTGGGGATTCACCCCTCCACTTT.

This chain uses TRBV6-1 with TRBJ2-7; 7 positions match TRBD1. V trimming: 2 bases; J trimming: 2 bases; junction bases outside the gene matches: 3. The CDR3 covers 14 residues. Germline CDR1 reads MNHNS; CDR2 reads SASEGT. The CDR3 here is CASSEQGDTYEQYF. CDR3 nucleotides: TGTGCCAGCAGTGAACAGGGGGATACCTACGAGCAGTACTTC.

The V call is TRBV7-3, the J call TRBJ2-7; TRBD1 matches 7 bases. The junction had 9 bases not matched to a gene; V was cut back by 7 bases and J by 3 bases. The CDR3 contains 14 residues. Germline-derived CDR1 and CDR2 are SGHTA and FQGTGA. The chain's CDR3 is CASKLDRDRYEQYF. CDR3 DNA: TGTGCCAGCAAACTCGACAGGGACCGCTACGAGCAGTACTTC.

This chain joins TRBV2 and TRBJ1-3; D perhaps matches TRBD1 (5 bases). V was shortened by 2 bases and J by 8 bases, with 10 bases between the two germline ends. From germline, CDR1 is SNHLY and CDR2 FYNNEI. This CDR3 region has 13 residues. The CDR3 sequence is CASSEPRADTIYF. As DNA, the CDR3 is TGTGCCAGCAGTGAACCCAGGGCGGACACCATATATTTT.